This TCR beta chain was identified during a study of radiotherapy plus CTLA-4 blockade in lung cancer. Study-wide points: Early blood T cell clone dynamics, with interferon-beta, were reported to best predict response.

For this clone: Its antigen is not identified.

The CDR3 spans 15 residues. From germline, CDR1 is LNHNV and CDR2 YYDKDF (reference sequence). Chemo-refractory metastatic non-small-cell lung cancer patients underwent focal radiation alongside CTLA-4 blockade with ipilimumab. Sequenced by immunoSEQ multiplex PCR; TCRdb stores in-frame clones only, minus some. The sample consists of 80,000 or so clones, 78% of them appearing once. The chain employs TRBV15 and TRBJ2-5, with 7 bases lining up with TRBD1. The end of the DNA is better explained by TRBJ2-7, so the J call may be wrong. Material: peripheral blood, obtained from a patient treated with radiotherapy plus ipilimumab. The receptor was isolated from a human donor with non-small cell lung cancer who had a partial response to radiotherapy plus ipilimumab. Some clones in this sample may be carry-over from other donors' samples. CDR3 protein: CATSRDRAGGYEQYF. The CDR3 nucleotides read TGTGCCACCAGCAGAGATCGCGCAGGGGGCTACGAGCAGTACTTC.